The rows below give T cell receptor beta chains drawn from one sample of a study of T-cell memory formation after mild COVID-19. TCRdb redid the calling of the 5' RACE reads with MiXCR, one entry per CDR3 protein. The sample shows fewer than 300,000 distinct CDR3 sequences, about a sixth of them seen only once. Sequenced sample: PBMCs or a T cell subset sorted from them (not recorded which). Source of these receptors: a young man who had mild COVID-19 (a few samples of this study predate the infection). Cell type and time point are not known. The CDR3 runs from the conserved cysteine through the conserved F or W. The D gene is left open where the match is weak. Not every row has a clone size; where given, it reads once, few, many or a size class.

cdr3_length: 14
d_call: -
v_call: TRBV11-2
j_call: TRBJ1-2
clone_size: many
cdr3_nt: TGTGCCAGCAGCTTAGGTCTGGCTAACTATGGCTACACCTTC
cdr3_aa: CASSLGLANYGYTF

cdr3_length: 14
d_call: -
v_call: TRBV14
j_call: TRBJ2-6
clone_size: -
cdr3_nt: TGTGCCAGCAGCCAAGATTTAGGGGCCAACGTCCTGACTTTC
cdr3_aa: CASSQDLGANVLTF

cdr3_length: 14
d_call: TRBD1
v_call: TRBV5-4
j_call: TRBJ1-4
clone_size: -
cdr3_nt: TGTGCCAGCAGCCGGACAGGGCTCGACGAAAAACTGTTTTTT
cdr3_aa: CASSRTGLDEKLFF

cdr3_length: 16
d_call: -
v_call: TRBV7-9
j_call: TRBJ2-3
clone_size: few
cdr3_nt: TGTGCCAGCAGCTTAGTTGCGGGATTCGTCCCAGATACGCAGTATTTT
cdr3_aa: CASSLVAGFVPDTQYF

cdr3_length: 13
d_call: TRBD1
v_call: TRBV5-6
j_call: TRBJ1-1
clone_size: -
cdr3_nt: TGTGCCAGCAGCCTGGGACAGGCCCTAGAAGCTTTCTTT
cdr3_aa: CASSLGQALEAFF

cdr3_length: 11
d_call: -
v_call: TRBV6-6
j_call: TRBJ2-5
clone_size: few
cdr3_nt: TGTGCCAGCAGGGGGACAGAGACCCAGTACTTC
cdr3_aa: CASRGTETQYF

cdr3_length: 15
d_call: -
v_call: TRBV6-2/TRBV6-3
j_call: TRBJ1-4
clone_size: -
cdr3_nt: TGTGCCAGCAGTTACGGGAGGAGGGTTGATGAAAAACTGTTTTTT
cdr3_aa: CASSYGRRVDEKLFF

cdr3_length: 14
d_call: -
v_call: TRBV9
j_call: TRBJ2-1
clone_size: -
cdr3_nt: TGTGCCAGCAGCGTAGAACCTAGCGTGCGGGAGCAGTTCTTC
cdr3_aa: CASSVEPSVREQFF

cdr3_length: 17
d_call: -
v_call: TRBV10-3
j_call: TRBJ2-2
clone_size: -
cdr3_nt: TGTGCCATCAGTGAGTCGATGAGGGGTTCGAACACCGGGGAGCTGTTTTTT
cdr3_aa: CAISESMRGSNTGELFF

cdr3_length: 17
d_call: -
v_call: TRBV7-9
j_call: TRBJ2-4
clone_size: few
cdr3_nt: TGTGCCAGCAGCTCGCTGGGGCCCGGGGGGCCCAAAAACATTCAGTACTTC
cdr3_aa: CASSSLGPGGPKNIQYF

cdr3_length: 11
d_call: -
v_call: TRBV20-1
j_call: TRBJ1-6
clone_size: many
cdr3_nt: TGCAACCCACTTCGGGATTCACCCCTCCACTTT
cdr3_aa: CNPLRDSPLHF

cdr3_length: 15
d_call: -
v_call: TRBV5-1
j_call: TRBJ1-1
clone_size: few
cdr3_nt: TGCGCCAGCAGCTTGGCCCCGGGCACGAGCGCTGAAGCTTTCTTT
cdr3_aa: CASSLAPGTSAEAFF

cdr3_length: 15
d_call: TRBD2
v_call: TRBV5-1
j_call: TRBJ2-1
clone_size: -
cdr3_nt: TGCGCCAGCAGCTCCGGACTAGCGGGGGGCGCGGGGCAGTTCTTC
cdr3_aa: CASSSGLAGGAGQFF

cdr3_length: 15
d_call: TRBD1
v_call: TRBV5-4
j_call: TRBJ2-1
clone_size: many
cdr3_nt: TGTGCCAGCAGCTTGGGACAGGGGTCCTACAATGAGCAGTTCTTC
cdr3_aa: CASSLGQGSYNEQFF

cdr3_length: 15
d_call: -
v_call: TRBV7-9
j_call: TRBJ1-2
clone_size: few
cdr3_nt: TGTGCCAGCAGCTTAGACGACACGGCTCGCTATGGCTACACCTTC
cdr3_aa: CASSLDDTARYGYTF

cdr3_length: 15
d_call: -
v_call: TRBV4-3
j_call: TRBJ2-3
clone_size: -
cdr3_nt: TGCGCCAGCAGCCAAGAGATAGAGGGCACAGATACGCAGTATTTT
cdr3_aa: CASSQEIEGTDTQYF

cdr3_length: 12
d_call: TRBD1
v_call: TRBV6-5
j_call: TRBJ1-2
clone_size: -
cdr3_nt: TGTGCCAGCAGTATGACAGGGACTGGCTACACCTTC
cdr3_aa: CASSMTGTGYTF

cdr3_length: 18
d_call: -
v_call: TRBV7-9
j_call: TRBJ2-7
clone_size: few
cdr3_nt: TGTGCCAGCAGCTTACCACCATCCGACAAGGCCCACCCCTACGAGCAGTACTTC
cdr3_aa: CASSLPPSDKAHPYEQYF